A single sample gave rise to the 15 T cell receptor beta chains below, sequenced in a study of technical replicates of blood from a few donors. Sequencing used immunoSEQ multiplex PCR; TCRdb keeps in-frame clones, though not all of them. This repertoire shows more than 65,000 clones, 90% to 95% found once; its top ten account for 0.3% to 0.4%. Sequencing was performed on T cells isolated from PBMCs. The receptor source for this set is a human donor in good health. Some clones in this sample may be carry-over from other donors' samples.

The rearrangement uses TRBV19 and TRBJ2-1, with 7 positions matching TRBD1. V was clipped by 0 bases and J by 6 bases; unmatched bases: 11. The CDR3 has 17 amino acids. Germline CDR1 reads LNHDA; CDR2 reads SQIVND (reference sequence). Here the CDR3 DNA reads TGTGCCAGTAGTATAGATGGAGAGGGGGCGCATCCCAATGAGCAGTTCTTC. It is translated as CASSIDGEGAHPNEQFF.

The chain carries TRBV4-1 and TRBJ2-5; unclear D gene. CDR1 and CDR2 from the germline V gene are MGHRA and YSYEKL. V lost 2 bases, J lost 5 bases, and 9 bases lay in between. This CDR3 comprises 13 residues. The chain's CDR3 is CASSQLYGETQYF. The DNA of the CDR3 is TGCGCCAGCAGCCAACTATACGGGGAGACCCAGTACTTC.

The chain couples TRBV4-2 to TRBJ2-7; 7 nucleotides align to TRBD1. J was trimmed by 1 base and V by 4 bases; bases with no gene match: 10. Looked up from germline, CDR1 is LGHNA and CDR2 is YNFKEQ. The CDR3 consists of 16 residues. As DNA, the CDR3 is TGTGCCAGCAGCCGAAACCTGGGACAGATTTCCTACGAGCAGTACTTC. Protein: CASSRNLGQISYEQYF.

The chain carries TRBV5-1 and TRBJ1-1, with TRBD1 as a possible D gene (5 bases). Germline CDR1 reads SGHRS; CDR2 reads YFSETQ. V lost 7 bases to trimming and J lost 3 bases, with 19 bases between them. The CDR3 length is 15 residues. The CDR3 sequence: CASLEGLGLDTEAFF. The CDR3 nucleotides are TGCGCCAGCCTGGAGGGTCTGGGGCTTGACACTGAAGCTTTCTTT.

V usage is TRBV5-1 and J usage is TRBJ1-1, with 11 bases that match TRBD1. Unmatched junction bases numbered 4, after V lost 4 bases and J lost 5 bases. This CDR3 is built from 14 residues. Germline CDR1 and CDR2: SGHRS and YFSETQ. DNA for the CDR3: TGCGCCAGCAGCCCCGGACAGGGGGCGACTGAAGCTTTCTTT. It yields the protein CASSPGQGATEAFF. The full variable domain, its missing parts supplied by reference TRBV5-1 and TRBJ1-1, is KAGVTQTPRYLIKTRGQQVTLSCSPISGHRSVSWYQQTPGQGLQFLFEYFSETQRNKGNFPGRFSGRQFSNSRSEMNVSTLELGDSALYLCASSPGQGATEAFFGQGTRLTVV.

The chain is built from TRBV6-5 and TRBJ1-5; no definite D call. Trimming took 4 bases from V and 4 from J, leaving 14 bases between them. Germline CDR1 MNHEY, CDR2 SVGAGI. The CDR3 sequence is 15 residues long. CDR3 region: CASSSGPAGNQPQHF. CDR3 DNA sequence: TGTGCCAGCAGTTCGGGTCCTGCTGGAAATCAGCCCCAGCATTTT.

This sequence joins TRBV18 and TRBJ1-4; the D gene is possibly TRBD1 (6 bases). The CDR3 spans 14 residues. V lost 6 bases, J lost 7 bases, and 15 bases lay in between. CDR1 KGHSH and CDR2 LQKENI come from the germline V gene. The CDR3 DNA follows: TGTGCCAGCTCTCTACAGGGAGAGGGTGAAAAACTGTTTTTT. Amino acid sequence: CASSLQGEGEKLFF.

V is TRBV29-1 and J is TRBJ2-5; a weak D match, TRBD2 (5 bases). V lost 2 bases and J 4 bases, leaving 11 bases between the germline ends. CDR1 is SQVTM and CDR2 is ANQGSEA in the germline V gene. The CDR3 covers 13 residues. The CDR3 loop is CSVEPTAGETQYF. The CDR3 nucleotides read TGCAGCGTTGAACCTACCGCGGGAGAGACCCAGTACTTC.

This chain connects TRBV4-1 to TRBJ2-7; D might be TRBD2 (6 bases). Germline V CDR1 and CDR2: MGHRA, YSYEKL. V was cut by 3 bases and J by 0 bases, with 9 bases left in between. The CDR3 consists of 14 residues. The CDR3 coding sequence is TGCGCCAGCAGCCACCGGGAGAGCTCCTACGAGCAGTACTTC. The encoded protein is CASSHRESSYEQYF.

The chain uses TRBV7-2 and TRBJ2-7, with D tentatively TRBD2 (6 bases). The CDR3 runs to 14 residues. The germline V and J ends were trimmed by 5 bases and 1 base, with 12 bases remaining between them. Germline CDR1 and CDR2: SGHTA and FQGNSA. The CDR3 DNA follows: TGTGCCAGCAGCCGCCAGGCGGGATCCTACGAGCAGTACTTC. This sequence encodes CASSRQAGSYEQYF.

The chain carries TRBV4-1 and TRBJ2-7; the match to TRBD1 covers 10 bases. CDR3 length: 15 residues. The germline CDR1 and CDR2 sequences are MGHRA and YSYEKL. V dropped 4 bases and J dropped 3; count of bases not matched to a gene: 6. The CDR3 region has the DNA TGCGCCAGCAGCCCTCCGGGACAGGGGCGCTACGAGCAGTACTTC. Its translation: CASSPPGQGRYEQYF.

The chain carries TRBV29-1 and TRBJ2-7, with D tentatively TRBD1 (5 bases). CDR1 SQVTM and CDR2 ANQGSEA come from the germline V gene. V was clipped by 6 bases and J by 4 bases, with 19 bases between them. The CDR3 loop spans 14 amino acids. CDR3 DNA: TGCAGCGTGTCCTGGTGGGGCGGTCGGTACGAGCAGTACTTC. Translation: CSVSWWGGRYEQYF.

The V call is TRBV5-6, the J call TRBJ2-7, with unresolved D. The CDR3 extends over 12 amino acids. V was cut by 0 bases and J by 5 bases, with 6 bases left in between. Per germline, CDR1 SGHDT and CDR2 YYEEEE. CDR3 in amino acids: CASSLARHEQYF. In DNA, the CDR3 is TGTGCCAGCAGCTTGGCGCGGCACGAGCAGTACTTC.

This chain connects TRBV29-1 to TRBJ2-2; 7 positions agree with TRBD1. Germline V gives CDR1 SQVTM, CDR2 ANQGSEA. The CDR3 contains 16 residues. The trim removed 0 bases at V and 8 bases at J, leaving 12 bases unmatched. CDR3 region: CSVEDLRDSFSGELFF. The CDR3 nucleotides are TGCAGCGTTGAAGACCTCCGGGACAGTTTTTCGGGGGAGCTGTTTTTT.

This clone was seen once. V usage is TRBV5-5 and J usage is TRBJ2-7, with TRBD1 matching over 8 bases. The CDR3 runs to 13 residues. Germline CDR1 is SGHKS and CDR2 is YYEKEE (reference sequence). Germline trimming cut 4 bases from V and 7 bases from J; bases unmatched to any gene: 7. CDR3 bases: TGTGCCAGCAGCCTCAGGGGGCTAAGGGAGCAGTACTTC. Translation: CASSLRGLREQYF.